This T cell receptor (beta chain) was found in a study of vaccination effects on CD4 cells after COVID-19. Antigen-specific CD4+ T cells were first expanded with viral peptide pools by the ViraFEST assay and only then sequenced. Subsequent to a culture period of around 10 days, CD4+ T cells were isolated. The study found no prior SARS-CoV-2 infection in the vaccine recipients, who tested negative for nucleocapsid antibodies. Cultures received IL-2 medium that replaced half the medium on days 3 and 7. Worth noting for this clone: Its antigen is not known.

The CDR3 runs to 16 residues. Per germline, CDR1 SGHRS and CDR2 YFSETQ. V shed 3 bases and J 2 bases; nucleotides not matched to a gene: 6. Study-wide findings and caveats: Sampling in the study covered few convalescent patients and included no early post-infection timepoints.

Here immunoSEQ multiplex PCR was the method, and the copy in TCRdb shows in-frame clones only, minus some. Of about 41,000 clones in the sample, around three quarters were seen once. This clonotype originated in a human donor who received a COVID-19 vaccine. This chain uses TRBV5-1 with TRBJ2-5; 11 positions agree with TRBD2. Sequences were derived from CD4+ T cells from PBMCs cultured with HCoV-NL63 spike peptides, sampled before COVID-19 vaccination. The CDR3: CASSWAPSGGQETQYF. Written as DNA, the CDR3 is TGCGCCAGCAGCTGGGCCCCTAGCGGGGGGCAAGAGACCCAGTACTTC.